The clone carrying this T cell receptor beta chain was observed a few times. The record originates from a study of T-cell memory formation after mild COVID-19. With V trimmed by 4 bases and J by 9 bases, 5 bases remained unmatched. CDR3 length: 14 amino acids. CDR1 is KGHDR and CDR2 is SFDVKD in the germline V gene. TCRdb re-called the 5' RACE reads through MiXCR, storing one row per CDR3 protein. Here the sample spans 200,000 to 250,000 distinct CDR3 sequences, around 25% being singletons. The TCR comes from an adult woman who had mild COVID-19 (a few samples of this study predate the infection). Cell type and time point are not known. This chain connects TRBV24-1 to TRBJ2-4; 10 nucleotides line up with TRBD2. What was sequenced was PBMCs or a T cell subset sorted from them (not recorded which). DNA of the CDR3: TGTGCCACCAGTGACAGCGGGAGGGCCCCCATTCAGTACTTC. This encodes CATSDSGRAPIQYF.